The clone carrying this T cell receptor (beta chain) was counted at least ten times. Losses at the gene ends were 6 bases for V and 4 bases for J; bases not matched to a gene: 16. Germline CDR1 and CDR2: DFQATT and SNEGSKA (reference sequence). CDR3 length equals 16 residues. These data belong to a study of T cells in Graves' hyperthyroidism and ophthalmopathy. Template material for amplifying TCR beta CDR3 regions consisted of RNA transcripts. Initially, a first-round RT-PCR of the TCR CDR3 employed the HTBI primer set. Each CDR3 protein gets one entry after TCRdb re-called the multiplex PCR reads with MiXCR. The sample shows fewer than 750,000 distinct CDR3 sequences, about 14% of them seen only once.

V and J are TRBV20-1 and TRBJ2-7; 9 bases are a match to TRBD2. Sample: blood. The source of this sequence is a woman aged 50 to 60 with Graves' ophthalmopathy. CDR3 loop: CSAQTAGGPGAYEQYF. DNA for the CDR3: TGCAGTGCCCAAACTGCGGGAGGGCCGGGTGCTTACGAGCAGTACTTC.